The 28 T cell receptor beta chains below come from one sample, sequenced in a study of shared clonotypes between healthy human individuals. Profiling relied on immunoSEQ multiplex PCR, and the TCRdb table lists in-frame clones only, not all of them. The table records about 450,000 clones, about 85% of them present only once. The sample taken for sequencing was PBMCs. The receptors derive from a woman in her forties in good health. Some clones in this sample may be carry-over from other donors' samples.

The chain carries TRBV29-1 and TRBJ2-2; TRBD1 agrees at 8 bases. The CDR3 totals 14 residues. Germline-derived CDR1 and CDR2 are SQVTM and ANQGSEA. The V and J ends lost 1 base and 7 bases, in that order; junction bases with no gene match: 5. The CDR3 DNA follows: TGCAGCGTTGAAGGGACAGGGATGGGCGGGGAGCTGTTTTTT. Its translation: CSVEGTGMGGELFF.

The chain joins TRBV27 to TRBJ2-1; weak D call: TRBD1 (5 bases). V shed 5 bases and J shed 2 bases, with 10 bases lying between them. The germline CDR1 and CDR2 sequences are MNHEY and SMNVEV (reference sequence). The CDR3 has 14 residues. The DNA of the CDR3 is TGTGCCAGCAGTACCCAGGGTACCTACAATGAGCAGTTCTTC. As protein: CASSTQGTYNEQFF.

This rearrangement joins TRBV7-2 to TRBJ1-1; 9 bases are a match to TRBD1. Germline CDR1 SGHTA, CDR2 FQGNSA. The V gene end was trimmed by 5 bases and the J gene end by 3 bases; junction bases not matched to a gene: 7. This CDR3 has 15 residues. The CDR3 sequence: CASSKDRGRHTEAFF. The DNA of the CDR3 is TGTGCCAGCAGCAAAGACAGGGGGAGGCACACTGAAGCTTTCTTT.

The rearrangement joins TRBV30 to TRBJ2-1; TRBD2 might be the D (5 bases). This CDR3 region has 14 residues. Germline-derived CDR1 and CDR2 are GTSNPN and SVGIG (reference sequence). Trimming took 4 bases from V and 6 from J, leaving 16 bases between them. Here the CDR3 DNA reads TGTGCCTGGAAAGTCCGAGATCGGGGCAATGAGCAGTTCTTC. It codes for CAWKVRDRGNEQFF.

The rearrangement joins TRBV27 to TRBJ2-1; D is possibly TRBD1 (6 bases). Looked up from germline, CDR1 is MNHEY and CDR2 is SMNVEV (reference sequence). The CDR3 is made up of 15 amino acids. The V end lost 2 bases, the J end lost 7 bases, and 15 bases lay between the germline ends. In DNA, the CDR3 is TGTGCCAGCAGTTTAGGGCAGGGGCTCGGGAATGAGCAGTTCTTC. Translating gives CASSLGQGLGNEQFF.

This clone came up a few times. This sequence joins TRBV5-1 and TRBJ1-1; TRBD1 aligns across 9 bases. Germline trimming cut 0 bases from V and 2 bases from J; bases unmatched to any gene: 8. The germline CDR1 and CDR2 sequences are SGHRS and YFSETQ. This CDR3 spans 17 amino acids. The CDR3 sequence is CASSLGSRQGGNTEAFF. The DNA of the CDR3 is TGCGCCAGCAGCTTGGGGTCGCGACAGGGGGGCAACACTGAAGCTTTCTTT.

CDR3 sequence (DNA): TGTGCCAGCACGACAGGCCTTAATGAAAAACTGTTTTTT. Amino acids: CASTTGLNEKLFF. The rearrangement joins TRBV2 to TRBJ1-4, with a weak D call TRBD1 (6 bases). The CDR3 spans 13 residues. V lost 7 bases, J lost 4 bases, and 10 bases lay in between. Germline-derived CDR1 and CDR2 are SNHLY and FYNNEI.

The chain joins TRBV30 to TRBJ2-1, with D tentatively TRBD2 (6 bases). CDR1 GTSNPN and CDR2 SVGIG come from the germline V gene (reference sequence). The CDR3 extends over 14 amino acids. Deletions cut 1 base from V and 8 bases from J, with 15 bases between. CDR3 bases: TGTGCCTGGAGTGCCGGGACTTCTATTTATGAGCAGTTCTTC. This codes for CAWSAGTSIYEQFF. Full variable domain (missing parts from reference TRBV30 and TRBJ2-1): SQTIHQWPATLVQPVGSPLSLECTVEGTSNPNLYWYRQAAGRGLQLLFYSVGIGQISSEVPQNLSASRPQDRQFILSSKKLLLSDSGFYLCAWSAGTSIYEQFFGPGTRLTVL.

The CDR3 here is CASSQDLGFVFTF. CDR3 in DNA: TGCGCCAGCAGCCAAGATCTAGGCTTCGTTTTTACCTTC. The rearrangement links TRBV4-3 to TRBJ1-2; D uncertain. CDR1 is LGHNA, CDR2 YSLEER, per germline. Trimming shortened V by 0 bases and J by 14 bases, and 16 bases separated the two germline ends. The CDR3 consists of 13 residues.

This rearrangement joins TRBV7-9 to TRBJ2-2; 9 nucleotides match TRBD2. V shed 5 bases and J 8 bases; nucleotides not matched to a gene: 12. The CDR3 runs 16 residues. The germline V gene encodes CDR1 SEHNR and CDR2 FQNEAQ (reference sequence). The CDR3, as DNA: TGTGCCAGCAGCGTCGGATACAGCGGGAGGTCTGGGGAGCTGTTTTTT. It codes for CASSVGYSGRSGELFF.

The V gene is TRBV4-2, the J gene TRBJ1-5, with TRBD1 matching over 7 bases. CDR1 is LGHNA, CDR2 YNFKEQ, per germline. This CDR3 spans 16 amino acids. Trimming at V came to 6 bases and at J to 3 bases, leaving 11 bases not matched to a gene. The CDR3 is CASSGGFDRDNQPQHF. Written as DNA, the CDR3 is TGTGCCAGCAGTGGGGGGTTTGACAGGGACAATCAGCCCCAGCATTTT.

The chain carries TRBV6-1 and TRBJ1-5; the D is unclear. CDR1 MNHNS and CDR2 SASEGT come from the germline V gene. Trimming took 0 bases from V and 5 from J, leaving 8 bases between them. This CDR3 comprises 14 residues. The DNA of the CDR3 is TGTGCCAGCAGTGAAGCAGGCAGGTATCAGCCCCAGCATTTT. Protein sequence: CASSEAGRYQPQHF.

This clone was seen a handful of times. The V call is TRBV11-2, the J call TRBJ2-3, with TRBD1 identical over 8 bases. Germline CDR1 is SGHAT and CDR2 is FQNNGV. CDR3 length equals 16 residues. The V gene end was trimmed by 5 bases and the J gene end by 5 bases; junction bases not matched to a gene: 12. The CDR3, as DNA: TGTGCCAGCAGCCCGTGGCAGGGGGCGAGAATAGATACGCAGTATTTT. The encoded protein is CASSPWQGARIDTQYF. The full variable domain, completed using reference TRBV11-2 and TRBJ2-3, is EAGVAQSPRYKIIEKRQSVAFWCNPISGHATLYWYQQILGQGPKLLIQFQNNGVVDDSQLPKDRFSAERLKGVDSTLKIQPAKLEDSAVYLCASSPWQGARIDTQYFGPGTRLTVL.

The gene calls are TRBV7-1 and TRBJ1-5, with D hard to call. TRBV7-1 is an open reading frame whose function is uncertain. Trimming pared 4 bases from V and 4 bases from J, leaving 8 bases between. CDR3 size: 13 residues. In DNA, the CDR3 is TGTGCCAGCAGCTTAGCCCGAAATCAGCCCCAGCATTTT. It codes for CASSLARNQPQHF.

CDR3 coding DNA: TGTGCCAGCAGTTCCTACTCCGGGACTAGCGGGAGGGGAAATACGCAGTATTTT. Its protein is CASSSYSGTSGRGNTQYF. This chain joins TRBV27 and TRBJ2-3; 16 bases are shared with TRBD2. Looked up from germline, CDR1 is MNHEY and CDR2 is SMNVEV (reference sequence). The CDR3 covers 18 residues. With 4 bases clipped from V and 7 bases from J, the junction kept 11 bases outside the gene matches.

V usage is TRBV28 and J usage is TRBJ2-7, with a possible D match to TRBD2 (5 bases). V was trimmed by 5 bases and J by 6 bases, leaving 17 bases between them. This CDR3 is 14 amino acids long. CDR1 and CDR2 from the germline V gene are MDHEN and SYDVKM. CDR3 DNA sequence: TGTGCCAGCAGTCCAACGGGTGGGAGACGCGAGCAGTACTTC. Its protein product is CASSPTGGRREQYF.

The V gene is TRBV11-2, the J gene TRBJ2-1, with D uncertain. With 5 bases removed from V and 5 bases from J, the gap between germline ends came to 13 bases. CDR1 and CDR2 (germline): SGHAT, FQNNGV. The CDR3 sequence is 14 residues long. This CDR3 reads CASSPRSRDNEQFF. The CDR3 DNA follows: TGTGCCAGCAGCCCCCGGAGCCGCGACAATGAGCAGTTCTTC.

This chain uses TRBV4-2 with TRBJ2-1; D is unclear. In germline, CDR1 is LGHNA, CDR2 YNFKEQ. Trimming left V 1 base short and J 3 bases short, with 4 bases between. The CDR3 has 13 residues. CDR3 protein: CASSQGHYNEQFF. CDR3 DNA: TGTGCCAGCAGCCAAGGGCACTACAATGAGCAGTTCTTC.

This clone was detected only a few times. The chain combines TRBV5-6 with TRBJ2-5; D possibly corresponds to TRBD2 (5 bases). The DNA end is more similar to TRBJ2-7, so the J call may be wrong. This CDR3 contains 13 residues. CDR1 is SGHDT, CDR2 YYEEEE, per germline. In DNA form, the CDR3 reads TGTGCCAGCAGCGTGATTAGCGTCTACGAGCAGTACTTC. It encodes CASSVISVYEQYF.

V is TRBV5-4 and J is TRBJ1-1; D gene ambiguous. Trimming took off 0 bases at V and 2 bases at J, with 5 bases between the two ends. The CDR3 loop spans 13 amino acids. Germline CDR1 is SGHNT and CDR2 is YYREEE (reference sequence). CDR3 nucleotide sequence: TGTGCCAGCAGCTTGGAGTTTAACACTGAAGCTTTCTTT. Amino acids: CASSLEFNTEAFF.

This chain links TRBV19 with TRBJ1-2; no clear D gene. This CDR3 is 12 amino acids long. Between the trimmed V and J ends, which lost 8 bases and 3 bases, there was a span of 10 bases. Looked up from germline, CDR1 is LNHDA and CDR2 is SQIVND (reference sequence). This CDR3 reads CASRSPDYGYTF. CDR3 bases: TGTGCCAGTCGGTCTCCGGACTATGGCTACACCTTC. The full variable domain, with the rest looked up from reference TRBV19 and TRBJ1-2, is DGGITQSPKYLFRKEGQNVTLSCEQNLNHDAMYWYRQDPGQGLRLIYYSQIVNDFQKGDIAEGYSVSREKKESFPLTVTSAQKNPTAFYLCASRSPDYGYTFGSGTRLTVV.

The rearrangement joins TRBV28 to TRBJ1-4; D perhaps matches TRBD1 (5 bases). The length of the CDR3 is 15 residues. Deletions cut 1 base from V and 5 bases from J, with 11 bases between. Germline CDR1 and CDR2: MDHEN and SYDVKM. The CDR3: CASSLLARENEKLFF. The CDR3 region has the DNA TGTGCCAGCAGTTTATTAGCCAGGGAGAATGAAAAACTGTTTTTT. Filled out from reference TRBV28 and TRBJ1-4, the complete variable domain reads DVKVTQSSRYLVKRTGEKVFLECVQDMDHENMFWYRQDPGLGLRLIYFSYDVKMKEKGDIPEGYSVSREKKERFSLILESASTNQTSMYLCASSLLARENEKLFFGSGTQLSVL.

This clone was detected only once. The rearrangement joins TRBV2 to TRBJ1-1; 7 bases align to TRBD1. Germline V gene data show CDR1 as SNHLY and CDR2 as FYNNEI. The CDR3 consists of 13 residues. After removal of 3 bases from V and 7 bases from J, the junction contained 5 bases not matched to a gene. The CDR3 region has the DNA TGTGCCAGCAGTGAGATTGCAGGGGGTGAAGCTTTCTTT. It specifies CASSEIAGGEAFF.

The chain links TRBV5-4 to TRBJ2-5; TRBD1 is a possible D gene (7 bases). The CDR3 totals 15 residues. From germline, CDR1 is SGHNT and CDR2 YYREEE (reference sequence). The V end lost 0 bases, the J end lost 6 bases, and 15 bases lay between the germline ends. The CDR3 spells CASSLEEGARKTQYF. For the CDR3, the DNA is TGTGCCAGCAGCTTGGAGGAGGGGGCGAGGAAGACCCAGTACTTC.

This clone has a handful of counts. The genes are TRBV7-2 and TRBJ1-1; TRBD1 agrees at 8 bases. CDR1 is SGHTA, CDR2 FQGNSA, per germline. Trimming at V came to 5 bases and at J to 5 bases, leaving 4 bases not matched to a gene. The CDR3 covers 13 residues. CDR3 amino acids: CASSTDRGTEAFF. In nucleotides, the CDR3 is TGTGCCAGCAGCACCGACAGGGGTACTGAAGCTTTCTTT.

The chain has TRBV27 and TRBJ2-6, with a weak D call TRBD1 (5 bases). V was clipped by 2 bases and J by 2 bases, with 16 bases between them. This CDR3 spans 18 amino acids. Germline CDR1 MNHEY, CDR2 SMNVEV (reference sequence). The CDR3, as DNA: TGTGCCAGCAGTTTAGGTTGGGCAAGGGGAACTGGGGCCAACGTCCTGACTTTC. This sequence encodes CASSLGWARGTGANVLTF.

This clone occurred a few times. J is TRBJ2-2 and V is TRBV19; TRBD1 aligns across 9 bases. The length of the CDR3 is 13 residues. The germline gives CDR1 LNHDA, CDR2 SQIVND (reference sequence). V lost 8 bases to trimming and J lost 4 bases; unmatched junction nucleotides: 2. The CDR3, as DNA: TGTGCCAGTTGGACAGGGGTCACCGGGGAGCTGTTTTTT. It is translated as CASWTGVTGELFF.

This chain connects TRBV5-4 to TRBJ2-7, with D perhaps matching TRBD2 (5 bases). The germline CDR1 and CDR2 sequences are SGHNT and YYREEE (reference sequence). V was shortened by 2 bases and J by 11 bases, with 11 bases between the two germline ends. The CDR3 runs 11 residues. The CDR3 nucleotides are TGTGCCAGCAGCTTATCGGGTAGCGAGTACTTC. Encoded protein: CASSLSGSEYF.